This entry concerns a single T cell receptor beta chain. Its antigen is still unknown. The CDR3 covers 12 residues. V was pared by 6 bases and J by 9 bases, with 8 bases of the junction left unmatched. Looked up from germline, CDR1 is SQVTM and CDR2 is ANQGSEA. The data originate from a study of T cells after yellow fever vaccination. Study-level findings and limits: Repertoires sorted by FACS could include abundant clonotypes that are contaminants from the bulk population.

5'RACE template switching produced TCR cDNA carrying a universal primer site and UMIs. MiXCR, run by TCRdb on the 5' RACE reads, gives a single entry per CDR3 protein. This table has under 600,000 distinct CDR3 sequences, approximately 13% appearing once. The material was PBMCs, obtained on the day of the yellow fever booster vaccination. J is TRBJ1-5 and V is TRBV29-1; TRBD1 aligns across 7 bases. The TCR comes from a man aged 25 to 40 who received the YFV17D yellow fever vaccine. The CDR3 loop reads CSVGGGGGPQHF. Written as DNA, the CDR3 is TGCAGCGTAGGGGGAGGGGGCGGGCCCCAGCATTTT. The entire variable domain, with the rest obtained from reference TRBV29-1 and TRBJ1-5, is as follows: SAVISQKPSRDICQRGTSLTIQCQVDSQVTMMFWYRQQPGQSLTLIATANQGSEATYESGFVIDKFPISRPNLTFSTLTVSNMSPEDSSIYLCSVGGGGGPQHFGDGTRLSIL.